The text below deals with one T cell receptor beta chain. It was RNA transcripts that yielded the amplified TCR beta CDR3 regions. Initially, a first-round RT-PCR of the TCR CDR3 employed the HTBI primer set. TCRdb passed the multiplex PCR reads through MiXCR, listing each CDR3 protein once. The sample lists around 580,000 distinct CDR3 sequences; 35% to 55% were seen once. Uncontrolled infection, other autoimmune disease, pregnancy and lactation each barred patients from inclusion. This entry comes from a study of T cells in Graves' hyperthyroidism and ophthalmopathy. This CDR3 has 14 amino acids. V was pared by 0 bases and J by 1 base, with 9 bases between. CDR1 is SQVTM and CDR2 is ANQGSEA in the germline V gene.

Sequencing input: peripheral blood or thyroid tissue (not recorded which). V is TRBV29-1 and J is TRBJ1-1, with D unresolved. The TCR originated in a woman in her late teens or twenties with Graves' hyperthyroidism. CDR3 protein: CSVEDPPTNTEAFF. As DNA, the CDR3 is TGCAGCGTTGAAGACCCCCCTACGAACACTGAAGCTTTCTTT.